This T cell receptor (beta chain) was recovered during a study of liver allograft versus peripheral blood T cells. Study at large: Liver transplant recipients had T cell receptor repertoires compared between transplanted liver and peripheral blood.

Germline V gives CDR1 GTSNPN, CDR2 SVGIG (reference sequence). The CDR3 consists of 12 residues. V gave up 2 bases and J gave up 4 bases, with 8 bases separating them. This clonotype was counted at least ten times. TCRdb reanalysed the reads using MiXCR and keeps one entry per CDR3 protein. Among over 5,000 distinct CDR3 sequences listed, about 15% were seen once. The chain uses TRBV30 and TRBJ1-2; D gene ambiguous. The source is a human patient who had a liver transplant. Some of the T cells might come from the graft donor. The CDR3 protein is CAWSTSSYGYTF. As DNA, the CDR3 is TGTGCCTGGAGTACTTCCTCCTATGGCTACACCTTC.